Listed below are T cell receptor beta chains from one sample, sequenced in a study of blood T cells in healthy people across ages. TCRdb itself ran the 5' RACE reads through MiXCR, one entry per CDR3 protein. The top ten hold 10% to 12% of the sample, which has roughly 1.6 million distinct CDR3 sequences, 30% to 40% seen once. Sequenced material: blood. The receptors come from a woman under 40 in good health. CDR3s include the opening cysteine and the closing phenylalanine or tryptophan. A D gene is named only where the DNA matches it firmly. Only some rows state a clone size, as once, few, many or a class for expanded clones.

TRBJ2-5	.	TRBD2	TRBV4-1	TGCGCCGGCAGCCAAGAGCGACTAGCGGGGGGCGAGACCCAGTACTTC	CAGSQERLAGGETQYF
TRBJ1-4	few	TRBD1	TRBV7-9	TGTGCCAGCAGCTTTCGACAGGGGACTAATGAAAAACTGTTTTTT	CASSFRQGTNEKLFF
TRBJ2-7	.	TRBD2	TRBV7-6	TGTGCCAGCAGCCTCGATGTGAGCCTAGCGGGAGAAGAGCAGTACTTC	CASSLDVSLAGEEQYF
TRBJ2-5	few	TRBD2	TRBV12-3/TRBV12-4	TGTGCCAGCAGTTTATTGAACCCAGCGGGAGGAGAGACCCAGTACTTC	CASSLLNPAGGETQYF
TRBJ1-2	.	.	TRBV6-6	TGTGCCACGTCGTTACTAGGGGTTTATGGCTACACCTTC	CATSLLGVYGYTF
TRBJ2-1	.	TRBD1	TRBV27	TGTGCCAGCAGTTTAGTGGCAGGGGGAAGCTCTTACAATGAGCAGTTCTTC	CASSLVAGGSSYNEQFF
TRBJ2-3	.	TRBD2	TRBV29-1	TGCAGCGTGGGGGCGGGGGGCCTTAGAGATACGCAGTATTTT	CSVGAGGLRDTQYF
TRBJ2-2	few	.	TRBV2	TGTGCCAGCAGTGAAGCGGGCAGGGGTGGAACCGGGGAGCTGTTTTTT	CASSEAGRGGTGELFF
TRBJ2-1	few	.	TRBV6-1	TGTGCCAGCTGTAGACGGGATTACTCCTACAATGAGCAGTTCTTC	CASCRRDYSYNEQFF
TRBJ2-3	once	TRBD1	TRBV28	TGTGCCAGCAGTCTTTGTGACAGGGGCACAGATACGCAGTATTTT	CASSLCDRGTDTQYF
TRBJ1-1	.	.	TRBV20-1	TGCAGTGCAGACACAGTGAACACTGAAGCTTTCTTT	CSADTVNTEAFF
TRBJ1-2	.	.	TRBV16	TGTGCCAGCAGCCGCCCTAAGGGGAGTTCCTATGGCTACACCTTC	CASSRPKGSSYGYTF
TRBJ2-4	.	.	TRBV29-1	TGCAGCGCCCGGAAAGTCGGGGCCAAAAACATTCAGTACTTC	CSARKVGAKNIQYF
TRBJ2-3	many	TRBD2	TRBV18	TGTGCCAGCTCACCAGGGAGCGGGGGGCCAGATACGCAGTATTTT	CASSPGSGGPDTQYF
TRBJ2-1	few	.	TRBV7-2	TGTGCCAGCAGCTTAGGCCGGTGGAATGAGCAGTTCTTC	CASSLGRWNEQFF
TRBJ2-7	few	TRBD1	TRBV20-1	TGCAGTGCCGATCCGTCGGGACAGGGGAGCAACGAGCAGTACTTC	CSADPSGQGSNEQYF
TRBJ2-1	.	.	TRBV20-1	TGCAGTGCTAGAGAGGAGGCCGGGGGTGAGCAGTTCTTC	CSAREEAGGEQFF
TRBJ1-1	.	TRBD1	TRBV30	TGTGCCTGGAGGCCCAGACAGGGATGGGGCACTGAAGCTTTCTTT	CAWRPRQGWGTEAFF
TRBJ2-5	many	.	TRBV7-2	TGTGCCAGCAGCCCTACCAGAGCCACCCAGTACTTC	CASSPTRATQYF
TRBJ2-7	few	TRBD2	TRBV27	TGTGCCAGCAGTTTATCGGGACTAGCGGGTTTCTACGAGCAGTACTTC	CASSLSGLAGFYEQYF
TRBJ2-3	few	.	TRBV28	TGTGCCAGCAGGCCCGAACCCCTGGGGAGTGATACGCAGTATTTT	CASRPEPLGSDTQYF
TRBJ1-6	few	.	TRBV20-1	TGCAGTGCTAGGGAGGGTTTCAATAATTCACCCCTCCACTTT	CSAREGFNNSPLHF
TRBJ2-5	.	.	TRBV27	TGTGCCAGCAGTTTACTTCCGGACAGTGCCCTTCAGTACTTC	CASSLLPDSALQYF
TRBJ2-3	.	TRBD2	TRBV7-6	TGTGCCAGCAGTCGTACGCTAGCGGGGGACACAGATACGCAGTATTTT	CASSRTLAGDTDTQYF
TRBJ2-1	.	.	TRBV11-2	TGTGCCAGCAGCTTAGGTGCGCCAGGGGCCTCGTCGAACAATGAGCAGTTCTTC	CASSLGAPGASSNNEQFF
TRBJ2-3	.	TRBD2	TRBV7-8	TGTGCCAGCAGCCCTAGCGGGACCGGACTCCTTACCCCCAGCACAGATACGCAGTATTTT	CASSPSGTGLLTPSTDTQYF
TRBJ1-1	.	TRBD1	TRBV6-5	TGTGCCAGCAGCCGAACAGGGGGCTTCGCGAACACTGAAGCTTTCTTT	CASSRTGGFANTEAFF
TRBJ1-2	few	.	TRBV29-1	TGCAGCGTTGACCCACCTGTAGGGCCGGAGGGCTACACCTTC	CSVDPPVGPEGYTF
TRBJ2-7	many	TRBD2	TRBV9	TGTGCCAGCAGCGTTCTAGCGGGAGGAATCTACGAGCAGTACTTC	CASSVLAGGIYEQYF
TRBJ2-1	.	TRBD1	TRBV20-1	TGCAGTGCTAGCCGGAGGACAGGTCTGTCCTACAATGAGCAGTTCTTC	CSASRRTGLSYNEQFF
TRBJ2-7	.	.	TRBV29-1	TGCAGCGTAATAGTCGGGGGAATTGAGCAGTACTTC	CSVIVGGIEQYF
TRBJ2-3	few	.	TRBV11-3	TGTGCCAGCAGCTTATGGGACGGGGCAGATACGCAGTATTTT	CASSLWDGADTQYF
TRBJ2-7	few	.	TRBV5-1	TGCGCCAGCAGATATGGCGGGGATTCCTACGAGCAGTACTTC	CASRYGGDSYEQYF
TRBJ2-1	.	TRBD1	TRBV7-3	TGTGCCAGCAGCAAGGTGGACAGGGGAAAACTGAGCTCCTACAGTGAGCAGTTCTTC	CASSKVDRGKLSSYSEQFF
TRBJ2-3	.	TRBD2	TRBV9	TGTGCCAGCCGTCGGGGGGAAGTCACAGATACGCAGTATTTT	CASRRGEVTDTQYF
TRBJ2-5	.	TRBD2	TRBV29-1	TGCAGCGTCTTTAGCGGGAGGTCTGGAAAGACCCAGTACTTC	CSVFSGRSGKTQYF
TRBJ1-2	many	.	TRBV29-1	TGCAGCGTCTTAGACAGCTATGGCTACACCTTC	CSVLDSYGYTF
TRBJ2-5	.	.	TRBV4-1	TGCACCAGTGGCACCGGGGTCACAGAGACCCAGTACTTC	CTSGTGVTETQYF
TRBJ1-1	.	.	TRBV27	TGTGCCAGCAGTTTAGGGATGTGCACTGAAGCTTTCTTT	CASSLGMCTEAFF
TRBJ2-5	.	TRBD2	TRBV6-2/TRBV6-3	TGTGCCAGCAGCAGGGCTAGCGGGAGAAAAGAGACCCAGTACTTC	CASSRASGRKETQYF
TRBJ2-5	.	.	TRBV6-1	TGTGCCAGCAGGCTTGGGGGCTGGGGAGAGACCCAGTACTTC	CASRLGGWGETQYF
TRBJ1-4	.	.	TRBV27	TGTGCCAGCAGCCATGGGGGGTCGTGGTTTGGGGGCGAGGCTAATGAAAAACTGTTTTTT	CASSHGGSWFGGEANEKLFF
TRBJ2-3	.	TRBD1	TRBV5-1	TGCGCCAGCAGCTCAAAAGACAGGGCCCCAGATACGCAGTATTTT	CASSSKDRAPDTQYF
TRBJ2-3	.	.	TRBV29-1	TGCAGCGTTGTGGGGGACATTCAAAGCACAGATACGCAGTATTTT	CSVVGDIQSTDTQYF
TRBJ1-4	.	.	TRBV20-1	TGCAGTGCTAGAGGGTCACAGGGTACGACTAATGAAAAACTGTTTTTT	CSARGSQGTTNEKLFF
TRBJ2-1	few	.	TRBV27	TGTGCCAGCCCCGAACGAGCCTCTGAGCAGTTCTTC	CASPERASEQFF
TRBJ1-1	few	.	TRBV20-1	TGCAGTGCTAGAGGTGGAGGGGTCGGGACTGAAGCTTTCTTT	CSARGGGVGTEAFF
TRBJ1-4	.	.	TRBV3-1	TGTGCCAGCAGCCAAGGACAGGTCGGAAAACTGTTTTTT	CASSQGQVGKLFF
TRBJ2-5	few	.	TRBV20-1	TGCAGTGCTAGAAATTACCAACAGGGTTCGGAGACCCAGTACTTC	CSARNYQQGSETQYF
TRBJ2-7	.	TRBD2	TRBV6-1	TGTGCCAGCAGGGTGACTAGCGGGAATAGGTACGAGCAGTACTTC	CASRVTSGNRYEQYF
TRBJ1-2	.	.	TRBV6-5	TGTGCCAGCAGTTACTCGACTTCCCCCCGTTCGGGTGTAGGTTCCTATGGCTACACCTTC	CASSYSTSPRSGVGSYGYTF
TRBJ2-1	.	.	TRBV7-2	TGTGCCAGCAGCTTAGGAGCCGCGTGGGCTGAGCAGTTCTTC	CASSLGAAWAEQFF
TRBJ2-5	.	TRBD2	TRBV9	TGTGCCAGCAGCGTCGTAGCGGGGGGGACCGGGGTTGGTGAGACCCAGTACTTC	CASSVVAGGTGVGETQYF